The 16 T cell receptor beta chains given below trace back to one sample, sequenced in a study of blood T cell repertoires in COVID-19. TCRdb's copy holds only in-frame clones and misses some; the assay was immunoSEQ multiplex PCR. In the table there are 95,000 to 130,000 clones, approximately 80% of which are singletons. The specimen was peripheral blood. Every receptor here comes from a man aged 65 to 85 with active or convalescent COVID-19.

The chain couples TRBV11-2 to TRBJ1-6, with a tentative D call TRBD1 (5 bases). CDR1 is SGHAT, CDR2 FQNNGV, per germline. V lost 5 bases and J lost 0, with 14 bases in between. This CDR3 spans 17 amino acids. This chain's CDR3 is CASSARDSSSYNSPLHF. CDR3 coding DNA: TGTGCCAGCAGCGCCCGGGACTCCAGCTCCTATAATTCACCCCTCCACTTT.

This chain uses TRBV5-5 with TRBJ2-7; perhaps TRBD1 as D (6 bases). Germline CDR1 SGHKS, CDR2 YYEKEE (reference sequence). V was pared by 1 base and J by 2 bases, with 13 bases between. This CDR3 comprises 15 residues. The CDR3 loop reads CASSLSGDTTYEQYF. The CDR3 DNA reads as TGTGCCAGCAGCTTGTCAGGGGACACCACCTACGAGCAGTACTTC. Full variable domain (outside the CDR3, taken from reference TRBV5-5 and TRBJ2-7): DAGVTQSPTHLIKTRGQQVTLRCSPISGHKSVSWYQQVLGQGPQFIFQYYEKEERGRGNFPDRFSARQFPNYSSELNVNALLLGDSALYLCASSLSGDTTYEQYFGPGTRLTVT.

This clone came up many times. J is TRBJ2-7 and V is TRBV19; perhaps TRBD2 as D (7 bases). The germline gives CDR1 LNHDA, CDR2 SQIVND (reference sequence). CDR3 length: 16 amino acids. Trimming pared 5 bases from V and 3 bases from J, leaving 20 bases between. CDR3 DNA sequence: TGTGCCAGTAGTCCCCCTCGGGGGGCCACCGTCTACGAGCAGTACTTC. Its translation is CASSPPRGATVYEQYF.

This chain connects TRBV7-9 to TRBJ2-1, with 13 bases fitting TRBD2. Trimming removed 1 base from V and 1 base from J; junction bases left unmatched: 4. This CDR3 has 18 residues. CDR1 is SEHNR and CDR2 is FQNEAQ in the germline V gene (reference sequence). Here the CDR3 reads CASSLGLAGGRSYNEQFF. The DNA for the CDR3 is TGTGCCAGCAGCTTAGGACTAGCGGGGGGCCGATCCTACAATGAGCAGTTCTTC.

This clone was detected only once. The genes are TRBV2 and TRBJ1-5; possibly TRBD1 for D (5 bases). The CDR3 spans 14 residues. The germline V and J ends were trimmed by 5 bases and 2 bases, with 10 bases remaining between them. Germline V gene data show CDR1 as SNHLY and CDR2 as FYNNEI. DNA of the CDR3: TGTGCCAGCAGTAGAGGAGGGGGCAATCAGCCCCAGCATTTT. Translated, it gives CASSRGGGNQPQHF.

The chain combines TRBV5-1 with TRBJ2-2, with a tentative D call TRBD2 (7 bases). The CDR3 extends over 15 amino acids. V lost 2 bases to trimming and J lost 4 bases, with 12 bases between them. The germline CDR1 and CDR2 sequences are SGHRS and YFSETQ. The CDR3 nucleotides are TGCGCCAGCAGCTTAGGCGGGGGCACCACCGGGGAGCTGTTTTTT. Protein: CASSLGGGTTGELFF.

V gene TRBV28 combines with J gene TRBJ1-2; D is uncertain. Looked up from germline, CDR1 is MDHEN and CDR2 is SYDVKM. The CDR3 sequence is 13 residues long. V lost 8 bases and J 1 base, leaving 11 bases between the germline ends. CDR3 DNA sequence: TGTGCCAGCGCATACACGATTAACTATGGCTACACCTTC. As protein: CASAYTINYGYTF.

The table lists this clone with a count of one. This chain uses TRBV28 with TRBJ2-3, with D possibly TRBD2 on 7 matching bases. CDR3 size: 14 residues. Trimming removed 5 bases at V and 3 bases at J, with 12 bases between. The germline gives CDR1 MDHEN, CDR2 SYDVKM. The DNA of the CDR3 is TGTGCCAGCAGTCTAGGGGGGGGGACAGATACGCAGTATTTT. It is translated as CASSLGGGTDTQYF.

This chain connects TRBV19 to TRBJ2-7; 8 bases map to TRBD1. Trimming removed 5 bases from V and 3 bases from J; junction bases left unmatched: 6. This CDR3 spans 14 amino acids. The germline V gene encodes CDR1 LNHDA and CDR2 SQIVND (reference sequence). The CDR3 coding sequence is TGTGCCAGTAGTCCCGGGACAGGCGACTACGAGCAGTACTTC. This translates into CASSPGTGDYEQYF.

The rearrangement links TRBV5-1 to TRBJ2-5; tentative D call: TRBD1 (6 bases). V lost 4 bases and J 5 bases, leaving 18 bases between the germline ends. Per the germline V gene, CDR1 is SGHRS and CDR2 is YFSETQ. The CDR3 runs to 15 residues. The CDR3: CASSQAGQSRETQYF. The CDR3 DNA reads as TGCGCCAGCAGCCAGGCAGGACAGTCCCGGGAGACCCAGTACTTC. Full variable domain (outside the CDR3, taken from reference TRBV5-1 and TRBJ2-5): KAGVTQTPRYLIKTRGQQVTLSCSPISGHRSVSWYQQTPGQGLQFLFEYFSETQRNKGNFPGRFSGRQFSNSRSEMNVSTLELGDSALYLCASSQAGQSRETQYFGPGTRLLVL.

In DNA form, the CDR3 reads TGTGCCAGCAGCCAAGACAGTACTGGGGCCAACGTCCTGACTTTC. This encodes CASSQDSTGANVLTF. V and J are TRBV3-1 (or the pseudogene TRBV3-2) and TRBJ2-6; D unresolved. Trimming shortened V by 0 bases and J by 2 bases, and 5 bases separated the two germline ends. This CDR3 is built from 15 residues. CDR1 is LGHDT, CDR2 YNNKEL, per germline (reference sequence).

The V gene is TRBV7-2, the J gene TRBJ2-2; 7 bases map to TRBD1. After removal of 1 base from V and 4 bases from J, the junction contained 6 bases not matched to a gene. This CDR3 has 16 residues. Germline V lookup: CDR1 SGHTA, CDR2 FQGNSA. The CDR3: CASSLEDRSLTGELFF. In nucleotides, the CDR3 is TGTGCCAGCAGCTTAGAGGACAGGTCCCTCACCGGGGAGCTGTTTTTT.

J is TRBJ2-3 and V is TRBV12-3 or TRBV12-4; no clear D gene. Trimming took off 1 base at V and 10 bases at J, with 6 bases between the two ends. This CDR3 contains 11 residues. CDR3 sequence reads: CASSLGVPQYF. DNA for the CDR3: TGTGCCAGCAGTTTAGGAGTACCGCAGTATTTT.

This clone was picked up a small number of times. V and J are TRBV6-5 and TRBJ1-3; weak D call: TRBD1 (6 bases). Trimming pared 8 bases from V and 2 bases from J, leaving 13 bases between. The CDR3 contains 14 residues. Germline V gene data show CDR1 as MNHEY and CDR2 as SVGAGI. The CDR3 DNA sequence: TGTGCCAGCGGAGGGGGAGGGACTGGAAACACCATATATTTT. This sequence encodes CASGGGGTGNTIYF.

J is TRBJ1-2 and V is TRBV7-8; 9 bases are a match to TRBD1. The germline gives CDR1 SGHVS, CDR2 FQNEAQ. V was clipped by 5 bases and J by 4 bases; unmatched bases: 14. This CDR3 region has 17 residues. The CDR3 spells CASSLNVGTGSVYGYTF. In nucleotides, the CDR3 is TGTGCCAGCAGCCTAAATGTCGGGACAGGGTCGGTCTATGGCTACACCTTC.

The gene calls are TRBV25-1 and TRBJ1-6; unclear D gene. The V gene lost 1 base and the J gene lost 10 bases, with 17 bases spanning the gap. Germline V gene lookup returns CDR1 MGHDK and CDR2 SYGVNS. The CDR3 loop spans 16 amino acids. The CDR3 nucleotides are TGTGCCAGCAGTGAATCGAGAACGGACGCGGGGTCACCCCTCCACTTT. It translates to CASSESRTDAGSPLHF.